This T cell receptor beta chain originates from a study of T cell responses to AZD1222 COVID-19 vaccine. Some clones are missing from TCRdb's copy, which holds only in-frame ones; the method was immunoSEQ multiplex PCR. The table includes 150,000 to 200,000 clones, 80% to 95% detected once. The CDR3 has 20 amino acids. The V gene's germline CDR1 is LNHDA and CDR2 SQIVND (reference sequence). The trim removed 2 bases at V and 2 bases at J, leaving 16 bases unmatched. This material consisted of peripheral blood, taken on day 0 of AZD1222 vaccination. The clonotype was recovered from an adult in good health. The chain joins TRBV19 to TRBJ1-3; 9 bases line up with TRBD1. The CDR3 bases are TGTGCCAGTAGTATAAGGTACGGCTTGGGACAGGGAGTCGCTGGAAACACCATATATTTT. This codes for CASSIRYGLGQGVAGNTIYF.